This TCR beta chain was recorded in a study of blood T cell repertoires in COVID-19 (dated by TCRdb to between 2020 and 2021). Regarding the complete study: Recovered participants in ImmuneRACE Cohort 3 were defined as having two consecutive negative NP/OP PCR tests, clearance from a healthcare professional, or resolution of symptoms. The material from the prospective study consisted of cDNA or gDNA derived from T cells, B-cell-depleted T cells, or PBMCs. Sample metadata almost always included a de-identified subject ID, COVID-19 status, age in years and sex. The dataset comprised deeply sampled blood TCRbeta repertoires from subjects exposed to, actively infected with, or recovered from COVID-19. HLA class I and class II types, where available, came from metadata supplied by the sample provider rather than from assay-based typing. The samples were drawn from two sources: the first 160 participants of the ongoing ImmuneRACE study, and over 950 subjects contributed by 6 global collaborators. Samples covering the acute and convalescent phases of COVID-19 were provided by collaborators in the United States, Italy and Spain. The repertoires were made available in a free public database intended to serve as a resource for research on the immune response to SARS-CoV-2. Study-wide findings and limitations: How much clinical and demographic metadata was included differed by source and by participant, and the metadata was provided uncurated.

Worth noting for this clone: Its cognate antigen has yet to be identified. No clone much larger than this one lies a single base away; base qualities are absent.

TCRbeta CDR3 regions were amplified from genomic DNA using the immunoSEQ Assay, a bias-controlled multiplex PCR. The paper's processing steps were these. The number of nucleated cells in each sample was estimated by amplification of reference gene primers within the assay. To quantify the absolute abundance of each unique TCRbeta CDR3 rearrangement, sequence reads were collapsed and filtered. For each sample, productive Simpson clonality was calculated as the square root of Simpson's diversity index over productive rearrangements. The clones in this table, taken by TCRdb from immuneACCESS, are in-frame only. Not every clone is retained; where verified, under half of the shortfall comes from an unresolved V gene, and the cause of the rest is unknown. For V, J and clone size, that table is used; D and trimming come from the DNA. This sample is represented by roughly 230,000 clones; around nine tenths of them were singletons. In total, the top ten clones hold roughly 7.2% of the sample.

Participants in the prospective study were aged 18 to 89 years, lived in some 24 United States geographic areas, and enrolled through a virtual design. In the prospective study, participants were assigned to cohorts based on the clinical history participants reported in a screening survey and a study questionnaire. In the prospective study, whole blood, serum and a nasopharyngeal or oropharyngeal swab were collected from each participant by mobile phlebotomists. Over a roughly two-month period, participants in the prospective study had the option of providing additional blood draws and questionnaires. Before DNA extraction, prospective study blood samples were shipped either frozen or at room temperature. CDR1 is given as SGHNT and CDR2 as YYREEE, both from the germline V gene (reference sequence). Trimming at the junction amounts to 4 bases on V and 6 bases on J, and the germline ends lie 10 bases apart. From the cysteine through the phenylalanine, the CDR3 covers 13 amino acids. The only DNA kept is the CDR3, 39 bases in frame from the first base.

The receptor was isolated from a man aged 30 to 39 in a cohort exposed to, infected with or recovered from COVID-19 (not recorded which). What was sequenced was PBMCs or T cells enriched from blood (not recorded which). Recombination linked TRBV5-4 to TRBJ2-2; the best D guess is TRBD1, with 6 bases matching. The nucleotides are TGTGCCAGCAGCCTCAAGGGGGCCGGGGAGCTGTTTTTT. Its protein is CASSLKGAGELFF. Extended through the reference TRBV5-4 and TRBJ2-2 proteins, this CDR3 yields the full variable domain: ETGVTQSPTHLIKTRGQQVTLRCSSQSGHNTVSWYQQALGQGPQFIFQYYREEENGRGNFPPRFSGLQFPNYSSELNVNALELDDSALYLCASSLKGAGELFFGEGSRLTVL.